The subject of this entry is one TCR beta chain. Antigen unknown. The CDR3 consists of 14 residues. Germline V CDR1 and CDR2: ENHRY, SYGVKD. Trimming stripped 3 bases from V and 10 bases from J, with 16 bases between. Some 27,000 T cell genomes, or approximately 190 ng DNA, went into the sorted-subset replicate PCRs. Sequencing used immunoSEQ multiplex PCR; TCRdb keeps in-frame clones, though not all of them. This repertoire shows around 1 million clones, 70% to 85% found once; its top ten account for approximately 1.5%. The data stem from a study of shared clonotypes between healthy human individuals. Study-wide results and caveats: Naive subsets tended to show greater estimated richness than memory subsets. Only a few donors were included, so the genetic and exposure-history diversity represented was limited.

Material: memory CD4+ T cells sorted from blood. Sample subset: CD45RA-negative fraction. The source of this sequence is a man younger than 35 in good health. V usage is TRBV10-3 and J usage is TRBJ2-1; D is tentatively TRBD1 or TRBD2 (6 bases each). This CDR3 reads CAISDLGGQEEQFF. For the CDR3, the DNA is TGTGCCATCAGTGACCTAGGGGGGCAAGAGGAGCAGTTCTTC.